This TCR beta chain was recorded in a study of cytomegalovirus exposure and HLA in healthy donors. The germline V gene has CDR1 SNHLY and CDR2 FYNNEI. This CDR3 has 17 amino acids. V lost 5 bases and J lost 0; bases outside the gene matches: 5. Assay used: immunoSEQ multiplex PCR; TCRdb lists only in-frame clones, some missing. Of around 190,000 clones listed, about 85% were seen once; the top ten hold approximately 15%. This chain joins TRBV2 and TRBJ2-6, with 9 bases lining up with TRBD2. This sequence was found in a man between 18 and 35 years old in good health and CMV-seropositive. The sample was PBMCs. CDR3 residues: CASSSNSGGSGANVLTF. The CDR3, as DNA: TGTGCCAGCAGTTCCAATAGCGGGGGCTCTGGGGCCAACGTCCTGACTTTC.